This TCR beta chain emerged from a study of cytomegalovirus exposure and HLA in healthy donors. PCR employed 60 Vbeta and 13 Jbeta primers. Clones were read by immunoSEQ multiplex PCR, and TCRdb kept only the in-frame ones, dropping some. The sample shows over 130,000 clones, 70% to 80% of them seen only once. Germline CDR1 is SGHRS and CDR2 is YFSETQ. The CDR3 totals 15 residues. Trimming took 5 bases from V and 0 from J, leaving 13 bases between them. The sequencing input was PBMCs. This clonotype was obtained from a human donor in good health. The chain is built from TRBV5-1 and TRBJ2-3, with D perhaps TRBD2 (5 bases). The CDR3 loop is CASRVRAASTDTQYF. CDR3 nucleotides: TGCGCCAGCAGAGTCCGAGCGGCAAGCACAGATACGCAGTATTTT.